Listed below are T cell receptor beta chains from one sample, sequenced in a study of blood T cell repertoires in COVID-19. TCRdb's copy holds only in-frame clones and misses some; the assay was immunoSEQ multiplex PCR. The table lists about 210,000 clones, roughly four fifths of them singletons. Sequenced input: peripheral blood. These receptors all stem from a woman between 35 and 50 years old with acute or convalescent COVID-19. Both conserved end residues are part of each CDR3. D genes are given only for firm matches. Some rows have no size entry. The others give once, few or many, or a class for an expanded clone.

J	D	size	V	DNA	CDR3
TRBJ2-3	.	.	TRBV4-3	TGCGCCAGCAGCCAAGATCAGAGCACAGATACGCAGTATTTT	CASSQDQSTDTQYF
TRBJ1-1	.	once	TRBV6-1	TGTGCCAGCAGTGAAGGCAGGGCTGAAGCTTTCTTT	CASSEGRAEAFF
TRBJ1-5	TRBD1	.	TRBV6-1	TGTGCCAGCAGTGAAAGAGGGGACAGGAGTACTAATAATCAGCCCCAGCATTTT	CASSERGDRSTNNQPQHF
TRBJ1-1	.	.	TRBV4-1	TGCGCCAGCAGCCAAGAGAAAGGTGGCAGGGAAGGTCGAGCTTTCTTT	CASSQEKGGREGRAFF
TRBJ2-1	TRBD2	many	TRBV6-1	TGTGCCAGCAGTGACCTACTAGCGGGAGATCGGTTCTTC	CASSDLLAGDRFF
TRBJ2-7	.	.	TRBV5-1	TGCGCCAGCAGCTCCGACAGCTACGAGCGGTACTTC	CASSSDSYERYF
TRBJ1-6	.	.	TRBV19	TGTGCCAGTAGTATAAGGGGGTCATCACCCCTCCACTTT	CASSIRGSSPLHF
TRBJ2-7	.	.	TRBV6-5	TGTGCCAGCAGTTACTCTTGGAGGGTATCCTACGAGCAGTACTTC	CASSYSWRVSYEQYF
TRBJ2-2	.	.	TRBV11-2	TGTGCCAGCAGCTTCTACAGGGAGCACACCGGGGAGCTGTTTTTT	CASSFYREHTGELFF
TRBJ2-3	TRBD1	.	TRBV5-1	TGCGCCAGCAGCCCGGGACAGGGGTTGACAGATACGCAGTATTTT	CASSPGQGLTDTQYF